This T cell receptor (beta chain) comes out of a study of molecular identifiers for immune sequencing clone quantification (dated by TCRdb to about 2018). Broadly, across the study: For a replicate experiment, RNA from approximately 20,000 or 100,000 naive CD8 T cells was divided into five aliquots, and four of the five aliquots were sequenced. This methods study used CD8 T cells to benchmark TCR RNA copy counting and molecular-identifier clustering-based TCR repertoire sequencing (MIDCIRS).

The library was built by means of PCR. The sequencing machine was an Illumina HiSeq 4000. Bulk TCR libraries were prepared as previously described, using TCR primers listed in Table S5. Purification of total RNA was performed with the Qiagen AllPrep DNA/RNA kit. Before analysis, reads from multiple sequencing runs of one library were combined. The study's processing was this. Reads were retained only if an exact TCR constant sequence was present, and the retained reads were trimmed to 150 nt and grouped according to their 12-nt molecular barcodes. Reads inside each barcode group were sub-clustered using a 15% Levenshtein threshold, and a quality-weighted consensus sequence was constructed for each RNA molecule. Non-functional sequences were discarded, and so were lower-count sequences lying one edit away from another sequence. Barcode sub-clusters with fewer than 20% of the maximum read count were removed, based on fitting two negative binomial distributions. TCRdb reprocessing: public reads trimmed at Q25 with fastp, clones called with MiXCR, in-frame beta chains kept. Rows are unified per CDR3 protein, each entry keeping the most common DNA and genes. The V and J calls come from TCRdb's annotation, not from the publication. Across this sample there are 600,000 to 650,000 distinct CDR3 sequences, with about 20% seen only once. The ten largest clones capture 0.85% of the sample.

Libraries of naive CD8 T cells were built from around 20,000 to 1,000,000 sorted cells, with 10%, 30% or 50% of the purified RNA used. Naive CD8 T cells, defined as CD8+CD4-CCR7+CD45RA+, were FACS-sorted into RLT Plus buffer on a BD FACSAria II. To test detection sensitivity, Jurkat RNA equal to around 11 TCR copies was added to samples of about 19,000-1,100,000 naive CD8 T cells. Enrichment of CD8 T cells was done with RosetteSep CD8+ T Cell Enrichment Cocktail plus Ficoll-Paque, and ACK red cell lysis came afterward. A remark on this clonotype: What antigen it recognizes has not been identified. There are no base qualities to consult, and no much larger clone falls within one base.

Paper-wide results and their limitations: Spiked-in Jurkat TCR RNA equivalent to a single cell was reported to be detectable even among one million naive CD8 T cells. In CMV-specific effector cells, over 97% of molecules were held by clones above 20 RNA copies, whereas under 1% of molecules were held by such clones in naive cells. Without barcode sub-clustering, chimeric consensus sequences inflated TCR diversity; chimeras reached as high as 47%. Naive libraries contained spiked-in Jurkat TCR RNA (approximately nine copies' worth), which is not part of the donor repertoire. Modeling indicated about 3.1 TCR RNA copies recovered per cell, compared with around 10 by digital PCR, which implies a capture efficiency of 25% to 35%. The sizes of highly expanded clones could end up underestimated when identical TCR molecules share a barcode.

CDR1 LNHDA and CDR2 SQIVND are derived from the germline V gene (reference sequence). Including the terminal cysteine and phenylalanine, the CDR3 comprises 15 residues. Only the CDR3 DNA stays, 45 bases, in frame from base 1. V is shortened by 5 bases, J by 3 bases, and the region joining them spans 16 bases. Material for sequencing was naive CD8+ T cells from blood, with Jurkat cell RNA spiked in. Explained via the paper, the cell subset or site label denotes: FACS-sorted CD8+CD4-CCR7+CD45RA+ naive T cells. The clonotype comes from a human donor in good health. Some libraries in this study had Jurkat cell RNA spiked in. This sequence uses TRBV19 and TRBJ1-1, with the D gene not clear enough to name. The DNA sequence is as follows: TGTGCCAGTAGTTCCTCGGCGCGTCCGGACACTGAAGCTTTCTTT. This translates into CASSSSARPDTEAFF. The variable domain in full, with residues beyond the CDR3 obtained from the reference TRBV19 and TRBJ1-1 genes, is DGGITQSPKYLFRKEGQNVTLSCEQNLNHDAMYWYRQDPGQGLRLIYYSQIVNDFQKGDIAEGYSVSREKKESFPLTVTSAQKNPTAFYLCASSSSARPDTEAFFGQGTRLTVV.